This T cell receptor (beta chain) appears in the sequencing data of a study of T cell changes during pregnancy in multiple sclerosis. Profiling relied on immunoSEQ multiplex PCR, and the TCRdb table lists in-frame clones only, not all of them. The sample yields around 65,000 clones, 80% to 95% seen once. The V and J ends lost 4 bases and 4 bases respectively, with 8 bases between them. This CDR3 comprises 12 residues. In germline, CDR1 is SGHRS, CDR2 YFSETQ. The source of this sequence is a female donor in good health, enrolled as a control in a pregnancy study. The V and J genes are TRBV5-1 and TRBJ2-5; no firm D call. The specimen comprised peripheral blood, sampled in the second trimester of pregnancy. The CDR3 loop is CASSQPGETQYF. CDR3 bases: TGCGCCAGCAGCCAACCAGGAGAGACCCAGTACTTC.